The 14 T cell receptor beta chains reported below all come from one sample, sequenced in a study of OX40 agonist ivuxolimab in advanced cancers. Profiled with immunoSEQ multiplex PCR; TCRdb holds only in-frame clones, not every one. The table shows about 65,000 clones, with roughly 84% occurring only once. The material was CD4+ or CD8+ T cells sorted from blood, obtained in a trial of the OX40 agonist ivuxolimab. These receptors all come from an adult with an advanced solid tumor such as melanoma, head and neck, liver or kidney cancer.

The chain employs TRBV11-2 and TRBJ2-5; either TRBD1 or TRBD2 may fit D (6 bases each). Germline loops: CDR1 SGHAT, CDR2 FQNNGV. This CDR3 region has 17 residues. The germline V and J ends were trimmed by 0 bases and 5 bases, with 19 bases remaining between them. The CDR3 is CASSLDLKGGFWETQYF. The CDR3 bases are TGTGCCAGCAGCTTAGACCTCAAGGGGGGTTTCTGGGAGACCCAGTACTTC.

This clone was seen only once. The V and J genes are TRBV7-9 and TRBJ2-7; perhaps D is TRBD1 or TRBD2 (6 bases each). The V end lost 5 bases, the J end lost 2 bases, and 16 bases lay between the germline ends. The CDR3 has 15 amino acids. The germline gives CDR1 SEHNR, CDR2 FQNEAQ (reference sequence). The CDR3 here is CASSRRDNVPYEQYF. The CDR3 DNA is TGTGCCAGCAGCCGGCGGGACAACGTACCCTACGAGCAGTACTTC.

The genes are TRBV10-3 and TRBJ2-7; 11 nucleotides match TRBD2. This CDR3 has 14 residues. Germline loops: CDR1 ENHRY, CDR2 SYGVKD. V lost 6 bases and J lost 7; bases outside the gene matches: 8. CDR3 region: CAISVAGGRGEQYF. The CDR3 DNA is TGTGCCATCAGCGTAGCGGGGGGGCGTGGAGAGCAGTACTTC.

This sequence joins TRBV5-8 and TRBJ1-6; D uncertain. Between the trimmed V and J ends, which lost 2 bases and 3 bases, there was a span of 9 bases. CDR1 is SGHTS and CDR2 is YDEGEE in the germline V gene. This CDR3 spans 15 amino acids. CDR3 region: CASSFWNSYNSPLHF. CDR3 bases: TGTGCCAGCAGCTTTTGGAACAGCTATAATTCACCCCTCCACTTT.

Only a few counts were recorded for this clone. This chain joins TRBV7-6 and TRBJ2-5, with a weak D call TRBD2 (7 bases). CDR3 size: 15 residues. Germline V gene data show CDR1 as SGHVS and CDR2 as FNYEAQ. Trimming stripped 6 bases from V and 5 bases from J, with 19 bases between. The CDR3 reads CASRKGGARTETQYF. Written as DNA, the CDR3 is TGTGCCAGCAGGAAGGGGGGGGCCCGGACCGAGACCCAGTACTTC.

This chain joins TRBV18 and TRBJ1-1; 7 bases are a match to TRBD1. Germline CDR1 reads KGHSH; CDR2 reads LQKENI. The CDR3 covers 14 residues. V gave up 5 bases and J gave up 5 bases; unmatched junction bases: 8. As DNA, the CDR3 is TGTGCCAGCTCAACATATACAGGGGAAACTGAAGCTTTCTTT. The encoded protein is CASSTYTGETEAFF. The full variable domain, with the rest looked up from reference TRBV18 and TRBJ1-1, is NAGVMQNPRHLVRRRGQEARLRCSPMKGHSHVYWYRQLPEEGLKFMVYLQKENIIDESGMPKERFSAEFPKEGPSILRIQQVVRGDSAAYFCASSTYTGETEAFFGQGTRLTVV.

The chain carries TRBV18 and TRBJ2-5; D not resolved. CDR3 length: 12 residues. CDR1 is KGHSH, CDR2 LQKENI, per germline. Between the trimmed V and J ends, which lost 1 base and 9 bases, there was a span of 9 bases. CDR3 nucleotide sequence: TGTGCCAGCTCACCACAGGAAAGGGCCCAGTACTTC. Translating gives CASSPQERAQYF.

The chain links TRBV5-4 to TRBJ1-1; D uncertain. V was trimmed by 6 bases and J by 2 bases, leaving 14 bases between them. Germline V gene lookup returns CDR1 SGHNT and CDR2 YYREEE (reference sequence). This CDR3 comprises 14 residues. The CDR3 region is CASTRDQGNTEAFF. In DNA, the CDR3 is TGTGCCAGCACCCGCGACCAAGGTAACACTGAAGCTTTCTTT. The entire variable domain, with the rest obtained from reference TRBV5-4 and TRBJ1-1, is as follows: ETGVTQSPTHLIKTRGQQVTLRCSSQSGHNTVSWYQQALGQGPQFIFQYYREEENGRGNFPPRFSGLQFPNYSSELNVNALELDDSALYLCASTRDQGNTEAFFGQGTRLTVV.

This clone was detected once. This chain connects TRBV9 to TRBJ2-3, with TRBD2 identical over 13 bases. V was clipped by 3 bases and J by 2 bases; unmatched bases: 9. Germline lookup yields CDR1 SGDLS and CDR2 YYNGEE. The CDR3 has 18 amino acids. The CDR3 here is CASSGRLAGGRSTDTQYF. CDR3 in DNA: TGTGCCAGCAGCGGCCGACTAGCGGGGGGCCGATCCACAGATACGCAGTATTTT.

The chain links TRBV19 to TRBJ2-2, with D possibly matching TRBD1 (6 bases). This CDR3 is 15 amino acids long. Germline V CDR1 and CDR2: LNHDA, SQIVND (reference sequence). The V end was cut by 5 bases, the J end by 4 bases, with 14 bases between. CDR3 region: CASSPNRAATGELFF. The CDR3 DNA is TGTGCCAGTAGTCCAAACAGGGCGGCCACCGGGGAGCTGTTTTTT.

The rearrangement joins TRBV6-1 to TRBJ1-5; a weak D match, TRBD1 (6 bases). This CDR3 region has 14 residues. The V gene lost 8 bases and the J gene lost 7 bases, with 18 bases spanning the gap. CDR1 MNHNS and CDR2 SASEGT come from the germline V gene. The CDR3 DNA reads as TGTGCCAGCGAAAGGACAGCGAATTACCAGCCCCAGCATTTT. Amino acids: CASERTANYQPQHF.

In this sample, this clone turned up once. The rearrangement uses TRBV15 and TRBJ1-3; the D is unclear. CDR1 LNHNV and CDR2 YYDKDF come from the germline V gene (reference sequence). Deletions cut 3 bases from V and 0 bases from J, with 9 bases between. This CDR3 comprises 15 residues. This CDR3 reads CATSSASNSGNTIYF. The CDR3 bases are TGTGCCACCAGCAGCGCCTCAAACTCTGGAAACACCATATATTTT.

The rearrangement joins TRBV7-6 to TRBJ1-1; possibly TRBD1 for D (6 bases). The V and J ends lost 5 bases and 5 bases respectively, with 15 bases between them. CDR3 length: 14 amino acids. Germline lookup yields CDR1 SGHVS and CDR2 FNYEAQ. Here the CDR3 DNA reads TGTGCCAGCAGCCTCACGACAGGTGATACTGAAGCTTTCTTT. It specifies CASSLTTGDTEAFF.

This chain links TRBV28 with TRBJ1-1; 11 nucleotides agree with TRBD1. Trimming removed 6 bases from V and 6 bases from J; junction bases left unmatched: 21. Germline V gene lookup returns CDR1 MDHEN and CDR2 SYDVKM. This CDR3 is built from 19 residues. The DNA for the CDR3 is TGTGCCAGCAGCCAGAAAATCGGACAGGGGGCGCTTAAGAGATCTGAAGCTTTCTTT. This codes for CASSQKIGQGALKRSEAFF.